This T cell receptor beta chain was documented in a study of shared clonotypes between healthy human individuals. Study observations and caveats: Clonotype sharing among donors likely depends on sequencing depth. Relative to memory subsets, naive subsets generally showed larger estimated richness. Sorted-subset sequencing was shown by rarefaction to be incomplete despite large depth.

This clone has only one observation. Its antigen is unknown. Trimming removed 6 bases from V and 7 bases from J; junction bases left unmatched: 5. The CDR3 runs to 14 residues. CDR1 SNHLY and CDR2 FYNNEI come from the germline V gene. Authors' methods: Junction-only sequences without quality scores came from ImmunoSEQ, so filtering differed. The data were produced by immunoSEQ multiplex PCR, yet TCRdb's version contains in-frame clones alone and is incomplete. Clone size and the V and J calls come from that table; the DNA yielded D and trimming. The sample has a few million clones; under 95% are singletons.

The chain has TRBV2 and TRBJ2-2; TRBD1 matches at 10 bases. This clonotype was sampled from a man aged 18 to 35 in good health. Some clones in this sample may be carry-over from other donors' samples. The source material was naive CD4+ T cells from PBMCs. The subset was: CD45RA+ positively selected. CDR3 sequence (DNA): TGTGCCAGCAGACCGGGACAGGGGAACGGGGAGCTGTTTTTT. The encoded protein is CASRPGQGNGELFF.